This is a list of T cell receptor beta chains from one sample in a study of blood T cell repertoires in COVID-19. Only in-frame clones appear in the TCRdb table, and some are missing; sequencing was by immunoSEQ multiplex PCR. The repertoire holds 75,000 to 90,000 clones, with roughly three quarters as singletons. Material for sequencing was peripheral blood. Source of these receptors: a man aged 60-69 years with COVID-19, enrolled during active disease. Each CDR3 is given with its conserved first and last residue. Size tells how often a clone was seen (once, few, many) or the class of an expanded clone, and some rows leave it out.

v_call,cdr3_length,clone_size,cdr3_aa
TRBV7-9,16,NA,CASSPDRGVYNSPLHF
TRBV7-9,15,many,CASSLAGGATYEQYF
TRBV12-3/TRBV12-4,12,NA,CASSPIGYGYTF
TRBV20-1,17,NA,CSASRHRGLRGANVLTF
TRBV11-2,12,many,CASSPLASEQFF
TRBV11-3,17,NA,CASSPGEGEGGANVLTF
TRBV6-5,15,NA,CASSSSGRGSGEQYF
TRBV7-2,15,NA,CASSPAFSGPQTQYF
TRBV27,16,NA,CASSLSVGLAVYEQYF
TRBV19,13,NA,CASSIDPLETQHF
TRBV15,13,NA,CATSSGERNTIYF
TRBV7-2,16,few,CASSLSSGGSNQPQHF
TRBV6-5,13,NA,CASRVTVNTEAFF
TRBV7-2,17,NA,CASSLARSSGSTDTQYF
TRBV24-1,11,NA,CATSDGIGYTF
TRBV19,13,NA,CASTTKGTDTQYF
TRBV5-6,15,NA,CASSSRDSRNTEAFF
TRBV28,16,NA,CASSSGWAGSNTEAFF
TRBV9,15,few,CASSAGQGTSNEQFF
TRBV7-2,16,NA,CASSLVAGGLQETQYF
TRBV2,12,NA,CASSETSNEQFF
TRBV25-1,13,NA,CASSGSGGEKLFF
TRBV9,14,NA,CASSVAGQTYEQYF
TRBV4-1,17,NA,CASSHPGTGYPKNIQYF
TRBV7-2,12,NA,CASSVSGDTQYF
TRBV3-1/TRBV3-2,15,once,CASSQGLAGVREQFF
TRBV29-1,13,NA,CSALGGLNTEAFF
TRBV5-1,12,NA,CASYGTENIQYF
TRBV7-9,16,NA,CASSSKDRGPSYEQYF
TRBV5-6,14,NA,CASRLTGTGKSQYF
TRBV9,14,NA,CASSYSGGPETQYF
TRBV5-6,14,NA,CASSAYPGPYEQYF
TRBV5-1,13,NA,CASSLDPGAGYTF
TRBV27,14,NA,CASSLTGKAYEQYF
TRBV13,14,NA,CASSFGTGNTEAFF
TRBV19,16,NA,CASSLVPSLGTDTQYF